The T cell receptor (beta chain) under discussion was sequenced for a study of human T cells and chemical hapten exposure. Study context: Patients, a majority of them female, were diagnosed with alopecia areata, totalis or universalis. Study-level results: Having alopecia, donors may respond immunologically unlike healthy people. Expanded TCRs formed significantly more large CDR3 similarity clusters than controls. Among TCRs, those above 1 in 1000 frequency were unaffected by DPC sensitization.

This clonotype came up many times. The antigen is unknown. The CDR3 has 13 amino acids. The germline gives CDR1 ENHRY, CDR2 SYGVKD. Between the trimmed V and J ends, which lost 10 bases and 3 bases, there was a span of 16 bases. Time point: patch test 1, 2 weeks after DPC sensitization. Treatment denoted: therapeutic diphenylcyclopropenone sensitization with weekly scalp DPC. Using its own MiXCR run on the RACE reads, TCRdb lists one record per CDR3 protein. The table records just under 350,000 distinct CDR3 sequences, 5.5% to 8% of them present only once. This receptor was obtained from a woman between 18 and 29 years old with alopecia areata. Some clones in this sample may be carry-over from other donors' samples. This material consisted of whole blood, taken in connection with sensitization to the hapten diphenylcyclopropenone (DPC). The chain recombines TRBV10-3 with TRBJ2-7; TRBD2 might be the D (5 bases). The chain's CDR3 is CATTRAADYEQYF. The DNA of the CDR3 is TGTGCCACCACGAGGGCGGCGGACTACGAGCAGTACTTC.